These 24 T cell receptor beta chains were sequenced from one sample in a study of cytomegalovirus exposure and HLA in healthy donors. A multiplex PCR was run with 60 Vbeta primers and 13 Jbeta primers. This table comes from immunoSEQ multiplex PCR, and its TCRdb copy is limited to in-frame clones, with some not included. The profile shows more than 100,000 clones, 75% to 90% of them singletons. The sample taken for sequencing was PBMCs. These receptors were collected from a man aged 35-49 years in good health and CMV-seronegative.

This clone occurred once. The CDR3 sequence: CASSFRRQAGYTF. In nucleotides, the CDR3 is TGTGCCAGCAGTTTTCGCAGGCAAGCTGGCTACACCTTC. The chain employs TRBV27 and TRBJ1-2, with D hard to call. The CDR3 spans 13 residues. Looked up from germline, CDR1 is MNHEY and CDR2 is SMNVEV (reference sequence). V was trimmed by 3 bases and J by 7 bases, leaving 12 bases between them.

This clone was counted between two and nine times. The identical CDR3 is also encoded by other nucleotide sequences in the sample. This chain links TRBV19 with TRBJ1-2; 7 bases fit TRBD1. CDR1 is LNHDA and CDR2 is SQIVND in the germline V gene (reference sequence). V was clipped by 5 bases and J by 3 bases; unmatched bases: 3. This CDR3 region has 13 residues. CDR3 sequence reads: CASSSTGDYGYTF. CDR3 nucleotides: TGTGCCAGTAGTTCTACAGGGGACTATGGCTACACCTTC.

The CDR3 region is CASSSILAGNYNEQFF. The CDR3 DNA sequence: TGTGCCAGCAGTTCCATACTAGCGGGGAACTACAATGAGCAGTTCTTC. This chain links TRBV27 with TRBJ2-1; 10 bases are shared with TRBD2. J gave up 3 bases and V 4 bases, and 6 bases lay outside the gene matches. The CDR3 spans 16 residues. CDR1 and CDR2 from the germline V gene are MNHEY and SMNVEV (reference sequence).

CDR3 protein: CASSQGGGTSGSTDTQYF. The CDR3 DNA is TGCGCCAGCAGCCAAGGTGGAGGGACTAGCGGAAGCACAGATACGCAGTATTTT. The chain employs TRBV4-1 and TRBJ2-3; 11 bases map to TRBD2. This CDR3 spans 18 amino acids. Germline assignment: CDR1 MGHRA and CDR2 YSYEKL. J was trimmed by 0 bases and V by 1 base; bases with no gene match: 6.

The chain uses TRBV5-6 and TRBJ2-5, with 11 bases lining up with TRBD2. The CDR3 has 15 amino acids. Germline V gene sequence: CDR1 SGHDT, CDR2 YYEEEE. J gave up 5 bases and V 5 bases, and 8 bases lay outside the gene matches. Here the CDR3 DNA reads TGTGCCAGCAGTCGACTAGCGGGGAAGTGGGAGACCCAGTACTTC. Residues: CASSRLAGKWETQYF.

The chain joins TRBV5-4 to TRBJ1-1; no clear D gene. Per the germline V gene, CDR1 is SGHNT and CDR2 is YYREEE (reference sequence). Trimming left V 4 bases short and J 0 bases short, with 19 bases between. This CDR3 has 17 amino acids. Written as DNA, the CDR3 is TGTGCCAGCAGCCCCTTTAACATGAGGAGCATGAACACTGAAGCTTTCTTT. It encodes CASSPFNMRSMNTEAFF.

The CDR3 loop is CASSPLLAEIGSSGNEQFF. For the CDR3, the DNA is TGTGCCAGTAGTCCCTTACTAGCGGAAATCGGGAGCAGCGGAAATGAGCAGTTCTTC. The chain carries TRBV19 and TRBJ2-1; 8 bases are a match to TRBD2. Germline V gene lookup returns CDR1 LNHDA and CDR2 SQIVND (reference sequence). The V segment lost 5 bases and the J segment 7 bases; nucleotides outside the gene matches: 22. The CDR3 loop spans 19 amino acids.

This clone is a singleton in its sample. V usage is TRBV4-1 and J usage is TRBJ2-2; 12 bases agree with TRBD1. The CDR3 is made up of 17 amino acids. Trimming cost V 5 bases and J 7 bases; bases outside gene matches: 11. Germline V gene sequence: CDR1 MGHRA, CDR2 YSYEKL. CDR3 nucleotides: TGCGCCAGCAGCTCATTAGGGGGGACAGGGGGCGTCGGGGAGCTGTTTTTT. Translation gives CASSSLGGTGGVGELFF.

The chain combines TRBV12-5 with TRBJ2-5; weak D call: TRBD2 (6 bases). In germline, CDR1 is LGHNT, CDR2 FRNRAP. Between the trimmed V and J ends, which lost 2 bases and 3 bases, there was a span of 13 bases. The CDR3 consists of 15 residues. The CDR3 DNA follows: TGTGCTAGTGGTTTGACGGACTATAAAAAAGAGACCCAGTACTTC. Its translation: CASGLTDYKKETQYF.

The J gene is TRBJ2-7, the V gene TRBV28; the match to TRBD2 covers 8 bases. Germline V gene data show CDR1 as MDHEN and CDR2 as SYDVKM. The V gene end was trimmed by 0 bases and the J gene end by 2 bases; junction bases not matched to a gene: 6. The CDR3 runs to 16 residues. This CDR3 is CASSLWGTSGTYEQYF. DNA for the CDR3: TGTGCCAGCAGTTTATGGGGAACTAGCGGAACCTACGAGCAGTACTTC.

V usage is TRBV11-2 and J usage is TRBJ2-3, with 8 bases fitting TRBD2. There are 15 residues in the CDR3. V lost 5 bases and J lost 3; bases outside the gene matches: 7. CDR1 is SGHAT and CDR2 is FQNNGV in the germline V gene. The CDR3 sequence: CASSPGLGRTDTQYF. For the CDR3, the DNA is TGTGCCAGCAGCCCGGGACTAGGAAGGACAGATACGCAGTATTTT.

J is TRBJ1-2 and V is TRBV7-2, with TRBD1 as a possible D gene (6 bases). The length of the CDR3 is 16 residues. Germline loops: CDR1 SGHTA, CDR2 FQGNSA. Trimming cost V 1 base and J 4 bases, with 16 bases left between them. The DNA for the CDR3 is TGTGCCAGCAGCTTAGTACCAGGGACACCGGGCTATGGCTACACCTTC. As protein: CASSLVPGTPGYGYTF.

This chain links TRBV6-5 with TRBJ1-2; D is undetermined. The CDR3 consists of 14 residues. Trimming took 6 bases from V and 0 from J, leaving 11 bases between them. Per the germline V gene, CDR1 is MNHEY and CDR2 is SVGAGI. The CDR3 reads CASSWAIANYGYTF. As DNA, the CDR3 is TGTGCCAGCAGCTGGGCCATAGCTAACTATGGCTACACCTTC.

This rearrangement joins TRBV19 to TRBJ1-6; no clear D gene. The CDR3 is 15 amino acids. From germline, CDR1 is LNHDA and CDR2 SQIVND (reference sequence). With 4 bases removed from V and 5 bases from J, the gap between germline ends came to 12 bases. Here the CDR3 reads CASSRAGSDNSPLHF. The DNA for the CDR3 is TGTGCCAGTAGTAGGGCCGGGAGCGATAATTCACCCCTCCACTTT.

V usage is TRBV7-3 and J usage is TRBJ2-5; D is perhaps TRBD2 (5 bases). Germline CDR1 is SGHTA and CDR2 is FQGTGA. V shed 2 bases and J shed 1 base, with 14 bases lying between them. The CDR3 spans 16 residues. CDR3 sequence: CASSLGPGKSQETQYF. Written as DNA, the CDR3 is TGTGCCAGCAGCTTAGGCCCGGGGAAGTCCCAAGAGACCCAGTACTTC.

The chain uses TRBV11-3 and TRBJ1-1; no reliable D call. Trimming cost V 5 bases and J 0 bases, with 13 bases left between them. Per the germline V gene, CDR1 is SGHNT and CDR2 is YENEEA. CDR3 length: 15 residues. CDR3 sequence: CASSPLGVLNTEAFF. CDR3 nucleotides: TGTGCCAGCAGCCCCCTGGGAGTCTTGAACACTGAAGCTTTCTTT. The full variable domain, completed using reference TRBV11-3 and TRBJ1-1, is EAGVVQSPRYKIIEKKQPVAFWCNPISGHNTLYWYLQNLGQGPELLIRYENEEAVDDSQLPKDRFSAERLKGVDSTLKIQPAELGDSAVYLCASSPLGVLNTEAFFGQGTRLTVV.

This clone was recorded only once. This chain joins TRBV5-1 and TRBJ2-5; 9 nucleotides match TRBD1. This CDR3 is 15 amino acids long. J lost 5 bases, V lost 1 base, and 6 bases had no gene match. In germline, CDR1 is SGHRS, CDR2 YFSETQ. The CDR3 coding sequence is TGCGCCAGCAGCTTGCAGGGACAGGGAGTTGAGACCCAGTACTTC. Its protein is CASSLQGQGVETQYF.

This chain connects TRBV18 to TRBJ2-1; TRBD2 matches 10 bases. Per germline, CDR1 KGHSH and CDR2 LQKENI. V shed 3 bases and J 7 bases; nucleotides not matched to a gene: 6. This CDR3 region has 15 residues. CDR3 sequence: CASSPLAGGYNEQFF. The CDR3 coding sequence is TGTGCCAGCTCACCGTTAGCGGGAGGCTATAATGAGCAGTTCTTC.

The J gene is TRBJ2-7, the V gene TRBV5-1, with 8 bases aligning to TRBD2. This CDR3 comprises 15 residues. Germline V gives CDR1 SGHRS, CDR2 YFSETQ. Germline trimming cut 4 bases from V and 7 bases from J; bases unmatched to any gene: 13. CDR3 bases: TGCGCCAGCAGCCAAGCCGGGACTAGGGTAGATGAGCAGTACTTC. Its protein is CASSQAGTRVDEQYF. Drawing the rest from reference TRBV5-1 and TRBJ2-7, the complete variable domain is KAGVTQTPRYLIKTRGQQVTLSCSPISGHRSVSWYQQTPGQGLQFLFEYFSETQRNKGNFPGRFSGRQFSNSRSEMNVSTLELGDSALYLCASSQAGTRVDEQYFGPGTRLTVT.

This clone was seen just once. The V call is TRBV7-9, the J call TRBJ1-6; D possibly corresponds to TRBD1 (5 bases). The germline gives CDR1 SEHNR, CDR2 FQNEAQ (reference sequence). CDR3 length: 15 residues. Trimming removed 3 bases from V and 13 bases from J, with 19 bases in between. DNA for the CDR3: TGTGCCAGCAGCTTCGTGCAGGGACGGGGGGGGCCCCTCCACTTT. Protein product: CASSFVQGRGGPLHF.

This clone has just one count. This chain links TRBV4-1 with TRBJ1-4, with TRBD1 identical over 7 bases. Germline V CDR1 and CDR2: MGHRA, YSYEKL. The trim removed 0 bases at V and 4 bases at J, leaving 8 bases unmatched. The CDR3 has 17 amino acids. This CDR3 reads CASSQDLPGQINEKLFF. The CDR3 nucleotides read TGCGCCAGCAGCCAAGATTTACCGGGACAGATTAATGAAAAACTGTTTTTT.

This clone was seen only once. CDR3 sequence (DNA): TGTGCCAGCAGCTATAGCGGGAGAGCGGGGGATGAGCAGTTCTTC. This translates into CASSYSGRAGDEQFF. The rearrangement uses TRBV5-4 and TRBJ2-1; 9 bases match TRBD2. The CDR3 runs 15 residues. Germline V gene lookup returns CDR1 SGHNT and CDR2 YYREEE (reference sequence). The J segment lost 8 bases and the V segment lost 3 bases, leaving 9 bases of the junction unmatched.

This clone was recorded only once. The chain recombines TRBV28 with TRBJ2-2; tentatively, D is TRBD1 (5 bases). V lost 8 bases, J lost 1 base, and 14 bases lay in between. The CDR3 extends over 15 amino acids. The germline V gene encodes CDR1 MDHEN and CDR2 SYDVKM. The CDR3 DNA sequence: TGTGCCAGCCTCCCCGGCGGACAGAACACCGGGGAGCTGTTTTTT. It specifies CASLPGGQNTGELFF.

The chain is built from TRBV15 and TRBJ2-3; D might be TRBD1 (6 bases). Trimming stripped 0 bases from V and 4 bases from J, with 14 bases between. In germline, CDR1 is LNHNV, CDR2 YYDKDF (reference sequence). The CDR3 totals 16 residues. CDR3 sequence: CATSRDNRAVADTQYF. The CDR3 DNA reads as TGTGCCACCAGCAGAGATAACAGGGCGGTTGCAGATACGCAGTATTTT.